The sequence of this T cell receptor (beta chain) was determined in a study of Graves' ophthalmopathy and Graves' hyperthyroidism. V lost 3 bases and J lost 5, with 14 bases in between. This CDR3 spans 14 amino acids. Germline V CDR1 and CDR2: SGHNT, YYREEE (reference sequence). As the template, RNA transcripts were used to amplify TCR beta CDR3 regions. Second-round multiplex PCR followed a first-round RT-PCR using HTBI primers. TCRdb re-derived calls from the multiplex PCR reads in MiXCR, one entry per CDR3 protein. This table has over a million distinct CDR3 sequences, approximately 35% appearing once. This clonotype has ten or more counts.

This TCR came from an adult man with Graves' hyperthyroidism. The sequencing input was peripheral blood or thyroid tissue (not recorded which). V is TRBV5-4 and J is TRBJ1-2; D is unclear. The CDR3 reads CASSSPAGAYGYTF. CDR3 in DNA: TGTGCCAGCAGCTCACCGGCGGGTGCTTATGGCTACACCTTC.